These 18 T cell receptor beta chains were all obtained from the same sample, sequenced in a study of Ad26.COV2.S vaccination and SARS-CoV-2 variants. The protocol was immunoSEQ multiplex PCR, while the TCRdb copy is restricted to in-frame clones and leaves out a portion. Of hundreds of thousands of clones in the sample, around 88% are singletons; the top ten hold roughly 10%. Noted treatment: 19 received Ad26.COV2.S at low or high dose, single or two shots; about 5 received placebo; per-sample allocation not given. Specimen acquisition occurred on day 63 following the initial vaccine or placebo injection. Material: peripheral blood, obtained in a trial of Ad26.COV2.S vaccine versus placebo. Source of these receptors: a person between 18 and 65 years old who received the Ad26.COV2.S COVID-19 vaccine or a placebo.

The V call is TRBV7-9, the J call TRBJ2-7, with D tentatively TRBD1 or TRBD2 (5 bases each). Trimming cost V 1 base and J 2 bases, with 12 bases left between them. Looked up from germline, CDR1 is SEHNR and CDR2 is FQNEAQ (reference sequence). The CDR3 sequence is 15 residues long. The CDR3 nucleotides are TGTGCCAGCAGCTTAGGAGGGACGGGAACCTACGAGCAGTACTTC. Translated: CASSLGGTGTYEQYF.

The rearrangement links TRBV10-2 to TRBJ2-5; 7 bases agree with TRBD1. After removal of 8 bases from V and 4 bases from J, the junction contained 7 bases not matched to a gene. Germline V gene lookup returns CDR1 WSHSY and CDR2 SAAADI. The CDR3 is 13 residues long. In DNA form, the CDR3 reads TGCGCCAGCCAGAAAAACAGGGGAGAGACCCAGTACTTC. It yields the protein CASQKNRGETQYF.

CDR3 amino acids: CASSQGIQGVTEAFF. DNA for the CDR3: TGTGCCAGCAGCCAAGGGATACAGGGGGTCACTGAAGCTTTCTTT. The chain employs TRBV3-1 (or the pseudogene TRBV3-2) and TRBJ1-1; TRBD1 matches at 8 bases. The V and J ends lost 1 base and 4 bases, in that order; junction bases with no gene match: 5. The CDR3 length is 15 residues. The germline gives CDR1 LGHDT, CDR2 YNNKEL (reference sequence).

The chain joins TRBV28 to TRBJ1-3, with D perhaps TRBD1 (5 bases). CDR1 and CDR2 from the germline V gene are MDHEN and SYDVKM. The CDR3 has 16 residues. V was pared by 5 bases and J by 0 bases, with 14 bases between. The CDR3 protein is CASSKGTPGSGNTIYF. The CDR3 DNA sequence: TGTGCCAGCAGTAAAGGGACTCCGGGCTCTGGAAACACCATATATTTT. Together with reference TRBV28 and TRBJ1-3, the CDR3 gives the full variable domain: DVKVTQSSRYLVKRTGEKVFLECVQDMDHENMFWYRQDPGLGLRLIYFSYDVKMKEKGDIPEGYSVSREKKERFSLILESASTNQTSMYLCASSKGTPGSGNTIYFGEGSWLTVV.

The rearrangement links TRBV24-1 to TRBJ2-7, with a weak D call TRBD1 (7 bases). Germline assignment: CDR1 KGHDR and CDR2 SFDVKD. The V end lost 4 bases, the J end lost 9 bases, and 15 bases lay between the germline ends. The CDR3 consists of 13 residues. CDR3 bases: TGTGCCACCAGTGAGTCCGACAGGGAGGTGCAGTACTTC. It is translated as CATSESDREVQYF.

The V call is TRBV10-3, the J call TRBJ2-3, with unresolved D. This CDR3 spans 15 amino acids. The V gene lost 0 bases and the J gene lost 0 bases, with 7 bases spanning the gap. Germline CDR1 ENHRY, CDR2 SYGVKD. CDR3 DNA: TGTGCCATCAGTGAGTCTCGCAGCAGCACAGATACGCAGTATTTT. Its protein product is CAISESRSSTDTQYF.

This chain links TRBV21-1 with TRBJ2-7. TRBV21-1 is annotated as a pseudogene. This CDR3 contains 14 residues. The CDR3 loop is CASSPYPRTYEQYF. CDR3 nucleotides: TGTGCCAGCAGCCCGTACCCACGGACCTACGAGCAGTACTTC.

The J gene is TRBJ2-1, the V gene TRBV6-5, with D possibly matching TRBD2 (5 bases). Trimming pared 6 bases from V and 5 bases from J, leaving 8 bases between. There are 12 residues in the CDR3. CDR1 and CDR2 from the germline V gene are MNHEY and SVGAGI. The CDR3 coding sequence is TGTGCCAGCAGGACCGGGGACAATGAGCAGTTCTTC. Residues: CASRTGDNEQFF.

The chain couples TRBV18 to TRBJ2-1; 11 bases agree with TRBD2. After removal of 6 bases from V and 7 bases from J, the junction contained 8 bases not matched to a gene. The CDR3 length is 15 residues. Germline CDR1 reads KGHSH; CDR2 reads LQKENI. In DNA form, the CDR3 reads TGTGCCAGCTCCCTGACTAGCGGGGATTCAAATGAGCAGTTCTTC. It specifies CASSLTSGDSNEQFF.

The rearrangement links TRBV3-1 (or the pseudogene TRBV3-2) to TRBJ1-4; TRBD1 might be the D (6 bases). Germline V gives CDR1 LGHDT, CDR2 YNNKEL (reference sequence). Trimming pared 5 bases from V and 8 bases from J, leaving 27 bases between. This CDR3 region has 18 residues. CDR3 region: CASSSYGGGPRGREKLFF. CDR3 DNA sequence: TGTGCCAGCAGCTCATATGGGGGGGGGCCCCGAGGAAGAGAAAAACTGTTTTTT.

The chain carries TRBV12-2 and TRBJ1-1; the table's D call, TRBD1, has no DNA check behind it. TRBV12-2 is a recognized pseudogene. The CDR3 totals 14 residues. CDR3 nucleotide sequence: TGTGCAAGTCGTCGGACAGGGATTAACACTGAAGCTTTCTTT. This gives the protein CASRRTGINTEAFF.

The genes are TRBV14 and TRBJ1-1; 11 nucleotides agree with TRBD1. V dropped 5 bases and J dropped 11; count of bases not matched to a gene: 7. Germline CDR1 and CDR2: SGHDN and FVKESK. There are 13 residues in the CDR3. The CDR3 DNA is TGTGCCAGCAGCGTCGGACAGGGGGCGATCGCTTTCTTT. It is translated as CASSVGQGAIAFF.

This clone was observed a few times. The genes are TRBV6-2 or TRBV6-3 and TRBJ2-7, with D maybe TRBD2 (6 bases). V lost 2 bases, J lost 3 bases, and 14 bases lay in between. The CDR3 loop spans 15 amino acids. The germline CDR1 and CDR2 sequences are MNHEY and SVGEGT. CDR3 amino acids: CASSYPRDLYYEQYF. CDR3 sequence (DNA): TGTGCCAGCAGTTACCCCCGGGACTTATACTACGAGCAGTACTTC.

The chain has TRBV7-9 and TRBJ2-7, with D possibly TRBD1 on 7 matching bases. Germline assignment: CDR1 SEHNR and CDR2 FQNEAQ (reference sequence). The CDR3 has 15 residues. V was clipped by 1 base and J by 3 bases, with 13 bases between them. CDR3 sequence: CASSLGAGGNYEQYF. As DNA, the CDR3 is TGTGCCAGCAGCTTAGGGGCAGGGGGGAACTACGAGCAGTACTTC.

The CDR3 region is CASSIRGELSNQPQHF. The DNA of the CDR3 is TGTGCCAGTAGTATCCGGGGGGAGCTGAGCAATCAGCCCCAGCATTTT. The genes are TRBV19 and TRBJ1-5, with D perhaps matching TRBD1 (5 bases). The CDR3 is 16 amino acids. V gave up 3 bases and J gave up 1 base, with 13 bases separating them. The germline V gene has CDR1 LNHDA and CDR2 SQIVND (reference sequence).

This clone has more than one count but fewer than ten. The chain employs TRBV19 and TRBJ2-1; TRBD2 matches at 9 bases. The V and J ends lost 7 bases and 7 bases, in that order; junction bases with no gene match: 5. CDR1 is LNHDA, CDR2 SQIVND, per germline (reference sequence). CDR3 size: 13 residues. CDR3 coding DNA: TGTGCCAGTATGATAGCGGGGGCAAATGAGCAGTTCTTC. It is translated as CASMIAGANEQFF.

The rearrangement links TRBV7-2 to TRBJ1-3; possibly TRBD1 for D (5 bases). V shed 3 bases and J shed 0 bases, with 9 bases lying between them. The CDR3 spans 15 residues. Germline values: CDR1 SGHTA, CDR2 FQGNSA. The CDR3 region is CASSFDRFSGNTIYF. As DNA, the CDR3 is TGTGCCAGCAGCTTTGACAGATTCTCTGGAAACACCATATATTTT.

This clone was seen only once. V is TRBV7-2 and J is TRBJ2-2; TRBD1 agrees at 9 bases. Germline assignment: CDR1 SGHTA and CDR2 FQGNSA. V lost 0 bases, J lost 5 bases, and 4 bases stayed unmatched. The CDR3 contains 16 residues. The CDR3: CASSLAAGQGTGELFF. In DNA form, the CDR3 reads TGTGCCAGCAGCTTAGCTGCCGGACAGGGGACCGGGGAGCTGTTTTTT.